The clone carrying this T cell receptor beta chain was detected many times. Its antigen is unknown. The sample originates from a study of T cell repertoires in cytomegalovirus infection. TCRdb analysed the reads with MiXCR anew, one entry per CDR3 protein. The sample yields approximately 300,000 distinct CDR3 sequences, around a quarter seen once. The CDR3 has 14 residues. V was clipped by 4 bases and J by 5 bases; unmatched bases: 8. The material sequenced was cultured PBMCs, taken from culture after CMV antigen stimulation. This sequence originates from a human donor in good health (CMV status not recorded). Some clones in this sample may be carry-over from other donors' samples. The genes are TRBV12-3 or TRBV12-4 and TRBJ2-7, with 7 bases aligning to TRBD1. The CDR3 DNA reads TGTGCCAGCAGTTCCGAGACAGGGAACGACGAGCAGTACTTC. Its translation is CASSSETGNDEQYF.